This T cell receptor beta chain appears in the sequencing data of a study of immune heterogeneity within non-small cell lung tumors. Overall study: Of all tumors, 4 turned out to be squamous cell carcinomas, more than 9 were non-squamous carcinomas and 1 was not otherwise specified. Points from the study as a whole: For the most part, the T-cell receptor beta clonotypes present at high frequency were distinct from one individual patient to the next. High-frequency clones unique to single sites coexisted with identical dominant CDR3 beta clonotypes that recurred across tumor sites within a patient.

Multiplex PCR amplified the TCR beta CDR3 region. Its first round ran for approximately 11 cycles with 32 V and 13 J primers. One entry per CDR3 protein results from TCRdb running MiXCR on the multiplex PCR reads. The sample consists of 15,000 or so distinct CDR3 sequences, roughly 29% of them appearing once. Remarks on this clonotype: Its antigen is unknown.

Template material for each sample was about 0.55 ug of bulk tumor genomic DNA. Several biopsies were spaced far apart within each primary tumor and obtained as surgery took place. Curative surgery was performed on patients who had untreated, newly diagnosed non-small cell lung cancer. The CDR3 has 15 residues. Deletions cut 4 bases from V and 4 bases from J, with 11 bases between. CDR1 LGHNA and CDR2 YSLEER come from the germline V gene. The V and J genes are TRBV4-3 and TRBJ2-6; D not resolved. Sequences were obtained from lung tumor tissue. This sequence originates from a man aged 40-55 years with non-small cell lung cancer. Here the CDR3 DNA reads TGCGCCAGCAGCCCCCAAAGCTCCGGGGCCAACGTCCTGACTTTC. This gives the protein CASSPQSSGANVLTF.